The 7 T cell receptor beta chains listed next were all sequenced from one sample in a study of shared clonotypes between healthy human individuals. Generated by immunoSEQ multiplex PCR, the TCRdb table keeps only in-frame clones and is missing some. The sample lists around 610,000 clones, approximately 96% seen once, with roughly 0.12% in the top ten. As defined, naive CD8 cells were CD45RO-negative and positively selected for CCR7, with terminally differentiated effector memory CD45RA+ cells excluded. The sequenced material came from naive CD8+ T cells sorted from blood. Receptors originate from a woman in her 30s in good health.

V usage is TRBV7-8 and J usage is TRBJ1-1; 7 positions match TRBD1. The CDR3 totals 14 residues. Trimming cost V 5 bases and J 1 base; bases outside gene matches: 4. Germline V gene sequence: CDR1 SGHVS, CDR2 FQNEAQ. The CDR3 is CASSAQGWNTEAFF. The DNA of the CDR3 is TGTGCCAGCAGCGCACAGGGGTGGAACACTGAAGCTTTCTTT.

The chain combines TRBV5-3 with TRBJ2-7, with TRBD1 matching 9 bases. TRBV5-3 has ORF status, its function being uncertain. CDR3 size: 15 residues. With V trimmed by 3 bases and J by 2 bases, 6 bases remained unmatched. The CDR3 is CARSSPRDRAYEQYF. The CDR3 coding sequence is TGTGCCAGAAGCTCGCCCCGGGACAGGGCCTACGAGCAGTACTTC.

This rearrangement joins TRBV5-4 to TRBJ2-7; 8 bases agree with TRBD1. After removal of 4 bases from V and 6 bases from J, the junction contained 6 bases not matched to a gene. The CDR3 length is 13 residues. CDR1 SGHNT and CDR2 YYREEE come from the germline V gene (reference sequence). In nucleotides, the CDR3 is TGTGCCAGCAGCACGGACAGGGATAGCGAGCAGTACTTC. It yields the protein CASSTDRDSEQYF.

The CDR3 DNA is TGTGCCAGCAGTTACGGAGGCGCCTACAATGAGCAGTTCTTC. It translates to CASSYGGAYNEQFF. V usage is TRBV6-5 and J usage is TRBJ2-1, with D perhaps TRBD2 (5 bases). CDR1 is MNHEY, CDR2 SVGAGI, per germline. The V and J ends lost 2 bases and 2 bases respectively, with 7 bases between them. This CDR3 has 14 amino acids.

The chain carries TRBV9 and TRBJ2-2; 11 nucleotides agree with TRBD2. Germline lookup yields CDR1 SGDLS and CDR2 YYNGEE. The CDR3 contains 19 residues. Unmatched junction bases numbered 12, after V lost 3 bases and J lost 2 bases. The CDR3 spells CASSANTLSGRANTGELFF. The CDR3 DNA sequence: TGTGCCAGCAGCGCAAACACCCTTAGCGGGAGGGCCAACACCGGGGAGCTGTTTTTT.

The rearrangement uses TRBV10-2 and TRBJ2-1; TRBD2 matches at 9 bases. CDR1 is WSHSY, CDR2 SAAADI, per germline. This CDR3 has 18 amino acids. After removal of 2 bases from V and 2 bases from J, the junction contained 10 bases not matched to a gene. CDR3 residues: CASSELYSREGAYNEQFF. In nucleotides, the CDR3 is TGCGCCAGCAGTGAGCTTTATTCGCGGGAGGGGGCCTACAATGAGCAGTTCTTC.

The chain combines TRBV28 with TRBJ1-2; D is ambiguous. Between the trimmed V and J ends, which lost 7 bases and 8 bases, there was a span of 29 bases. Germline CDR1 is MDHEN and CDR2 is SYDVKM. There are 17 residues in the CDR3. For the CDR3, the DNA is TGTGCCAGCACGCCTTCACAACCGGAGACATACCTGAGGGGCTACACCTTC. Amino acids: CASTPSQPETYLRGYTF.